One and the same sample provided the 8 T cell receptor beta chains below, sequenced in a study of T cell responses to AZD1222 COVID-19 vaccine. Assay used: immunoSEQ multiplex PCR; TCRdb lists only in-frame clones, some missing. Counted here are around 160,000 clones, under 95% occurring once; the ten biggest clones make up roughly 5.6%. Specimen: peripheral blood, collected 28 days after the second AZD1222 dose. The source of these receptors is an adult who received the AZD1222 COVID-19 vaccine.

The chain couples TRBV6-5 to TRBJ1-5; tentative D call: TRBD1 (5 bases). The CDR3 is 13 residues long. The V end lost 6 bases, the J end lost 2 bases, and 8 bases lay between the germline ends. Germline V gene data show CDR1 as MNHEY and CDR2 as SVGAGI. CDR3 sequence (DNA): TGTGCCAGCAGGGGGCTGCGCAATCAGCCCCAGCATTTT. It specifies CASRGLRNQPQHF.

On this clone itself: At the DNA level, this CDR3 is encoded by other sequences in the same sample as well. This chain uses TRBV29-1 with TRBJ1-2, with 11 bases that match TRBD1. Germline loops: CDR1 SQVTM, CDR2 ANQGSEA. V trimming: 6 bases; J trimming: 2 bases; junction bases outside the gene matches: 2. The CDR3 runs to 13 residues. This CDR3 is CSVGTGGNYGYTF. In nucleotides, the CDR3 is TGCAGCGTCGGGACAGGGGGGAACTATGGCTACACCTTC. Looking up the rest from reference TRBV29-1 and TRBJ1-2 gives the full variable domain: SAVISQKPSRDICQRGTSLTIQCQVDSQVTMMFWYRQQPGQSLTLIATANQGSEATYESGFVIDKFPISRPNLTFSTLTVSNMSPEDSSIYLCSVGTGGNYGYTFGSGTRLTVV.

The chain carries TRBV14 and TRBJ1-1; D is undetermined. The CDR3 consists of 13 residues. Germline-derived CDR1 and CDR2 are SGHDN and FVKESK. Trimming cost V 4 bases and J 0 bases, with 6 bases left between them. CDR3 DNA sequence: TGTGCCAGCAGCCCGGGTCTGAACACTGAAGCTTTCTTT. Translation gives CASSPGLNTEAFF.

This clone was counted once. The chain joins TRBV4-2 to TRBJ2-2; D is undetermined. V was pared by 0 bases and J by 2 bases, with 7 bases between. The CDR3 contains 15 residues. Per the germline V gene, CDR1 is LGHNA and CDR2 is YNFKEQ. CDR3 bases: TGTGCCAGCAGCCAAGATGGTCTAAACACCGGGGAGCTGTTTTTT. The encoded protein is CASSQDGLNTGELFF.

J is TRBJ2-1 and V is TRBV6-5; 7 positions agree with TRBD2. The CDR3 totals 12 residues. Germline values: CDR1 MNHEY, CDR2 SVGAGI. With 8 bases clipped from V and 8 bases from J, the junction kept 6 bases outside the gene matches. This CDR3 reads CASWGGGYEQFF. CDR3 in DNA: TGTGCCAGCTGGGGGGGTGGCTATGAGCAGTTCTTC.

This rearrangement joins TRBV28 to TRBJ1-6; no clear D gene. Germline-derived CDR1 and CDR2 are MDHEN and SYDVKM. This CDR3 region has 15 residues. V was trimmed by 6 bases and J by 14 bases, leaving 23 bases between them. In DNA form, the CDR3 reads TGTGCCAGCAGCCCCATCTCAGGATCCGTCGGGACCCTCCACTTT. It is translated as CASSPISGSVGTLHF.

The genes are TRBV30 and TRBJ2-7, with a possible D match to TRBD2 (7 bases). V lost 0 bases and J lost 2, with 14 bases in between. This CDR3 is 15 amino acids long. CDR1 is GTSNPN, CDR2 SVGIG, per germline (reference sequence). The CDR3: CAWSVGRGGPYEQYF. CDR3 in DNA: TGTGCCTGGAGTGTAGGTAGGGGGGGTCCCTACGAGCAGTACTTC.

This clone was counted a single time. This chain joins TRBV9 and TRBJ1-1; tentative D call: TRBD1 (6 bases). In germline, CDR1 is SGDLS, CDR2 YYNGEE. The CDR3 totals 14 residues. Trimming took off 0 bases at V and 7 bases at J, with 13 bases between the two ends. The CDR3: CASSVDWGTSEAFF. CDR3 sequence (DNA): TGTGCCAGCAGCGTAGATTGGGGGACAAGTGAAGCTTTCTTT.